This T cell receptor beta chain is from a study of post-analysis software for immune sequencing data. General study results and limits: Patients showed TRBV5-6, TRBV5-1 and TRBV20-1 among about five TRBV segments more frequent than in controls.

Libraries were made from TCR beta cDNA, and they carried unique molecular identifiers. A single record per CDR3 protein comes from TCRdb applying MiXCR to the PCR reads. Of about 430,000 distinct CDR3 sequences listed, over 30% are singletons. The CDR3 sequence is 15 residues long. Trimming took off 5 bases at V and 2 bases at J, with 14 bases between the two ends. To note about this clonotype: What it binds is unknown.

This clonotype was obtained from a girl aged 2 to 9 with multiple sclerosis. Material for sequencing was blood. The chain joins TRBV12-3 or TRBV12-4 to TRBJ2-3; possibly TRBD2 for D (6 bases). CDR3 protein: CASSNRLEHTDTQYF. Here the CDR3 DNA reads TGTGCCAGCAGTAATCGACTAGAGCACACAGATACGCAGTATTTT.